These 23 T cell receptor beta chains were sequenced from one sample in a study of control samples from healthy donors and cancer patients. The data were produced by immunoSEQ multiplex PCR, yet TCRdb's version contains in-frame clones alone and is incomplete. The sample yields roughly 130,000 clones, 70% to 90% seen once. Input material: blood. The source is a middle-aged man in good health.

The rearrangement links TRBV19 to TRBJ2-5; TRBD2 matches at 10 bases. CDR1 and CDR2 (germline): LNHDA, SQIVND (reference sequence). The CDR3 spans 16 residues. V trimming: 5 bases; J trimming: 0 bases; junction bases outside the gene matches: 6. CDR3 DNA: TGTGCCAGTAGTCCCGAGACTAGCGGGTACCAAGAGACCCAGTACTTC. Its translation: CASSPETSGYQETQYF.

The chain recombines TRBV5-1 with TRBJ2-3; D not certain. Germline V gives CDR1 SGHRS, CDR2 YFSETQ. The CDR3 covers 16 residues. Trimming removed 0 bases at V and 0 bases at J, with 11 bases between. The CDR3 sequence is CASSLGFGSSTDTQYF. The CDR3 DNA reads TGCGCCAGCAGCTTGGGGTTCGGCAGCAGCACAGATACGCAGTATTTT. The full variable domain, in which reference TRBV5-1 and TRBJ2-3 provide the parts outside the CDR3, is KAGVTQTPRYLIKTRGQQVTLSCSPISGHRSVSWYQQTPGQGLQFLFEYFSETQRNKGNFPGRFSGRQFSNSRSEMNVSTLELGDSALYLCASSLGFGSSTDTQYFGPGTRLTVL.

The V gene is TRBV2, the J gene TRBJ1-5, with 10 nucleotides matching TRBD1. The CDR3 spans 14 residues. J was trimmed by 11 bases and V by 4 bases; bases with no gene match: 8. The germline CDR1 and CDR2 sequences are SNHLY and FYNNEI. The CDR3: CASSGTGGPRAQHF. As DNA, the CDR3 is TGTGCCAGCAGTGGGACAGGGGGACCCCGGGCCCAGCATTTT.

The V gene is TRBV5-1, the J gene TRBJ1-5, with D hard to call. Between the trimmed V and J ends, which lost 0 bases and 3 bases, there was a span of 13 bases. Germline V gene sequence: CDR1 SGHRS, CDR2 YFSETQ. The CDR3 has 16 residues. CDR3 in DNA: TGCGCCAGCAGCTTGGGTGAGGGAGGAGCCAATCAGCCCCAGCATTTT. This sequence encodes CASSLGEGGANQPQHF.

This clone was detected only once. The sample carries other DNA sequences with the same CDR3. This chain's CDR3 is CASSSLTSGAIGTQYF. The CDR3 bases are TGTGCCAGCAGTTCCTTGACTAGCGGAGCCATTGGGACCCAGTACTTC. This rearrangement joins TRBV27 to TRBJ2-5; 9 bases agree with TRBD2. After removal of 4 bases from V and 7 bases from J, the junction contained 13 bases not matched to a gene. The germline gives CDR1 MNHEY, CDR2 SMNVEV (reference sequence). This CDR3 contains 16 residues.

This rearrangement joins TRBV28 to TRBJ1-1; 9 bases line up with TRBD1. V shed 3 bases and J 10 bases; nucleotides not matched to a gene: 9. The germline CDR1 and CDR2 sequences are MDHEN and SYDVKM. This CDR3 comprises 14 residues. The CDR3 sequence is CASSLGTGRLVAFF. CDR3 nucleotide sequence: TGTGCCAGCAGTTTGGGGACAGGGCGTTTAGTAGCTTTCTTT.

The rearrangement uses TRBV11-1 and TRBJ2-3; TRBD2 aligns across 9 bases. The V gene end was trimmed by 4 bases and the J gene end by 4 bases; junction bases not matched to a gene: 9. The germline V gene encodes CDR1 SGHAT and CDR2 FQDESV (reference sequence). This CDR3 is built from 16 residues. CDR3 sequence: CASSSMGGGAADTQYF. The CDR3 DNA follows: TGTGCCAGCAGCTCTATGGGCGGGGGGGCCGCAGATACGCAGTATTTT. The full variable domain, with the rest looked up from reference TRBV11-1 and TRBJ2-3, is EAEVAQSPRYKITEKSQAVAFWCDPISGHATLYWYRQILGQGPELLVQFQDESVVDDSQLPKDRFSAERLKGVDSTLKIQPAELGDSAMYLCASSSMGGGAADTQYFGPGTRLTVL.

About this clone: This specimen includes other DNA sequences encoding the same CDR3. The gene calls are TRBV4-1 and TRBJ1-1; D is possibly TRBD1 (6 bases). The length of the CDR3 is 13 residues. V was shortened by 1 base and J by 11 bases, with 14 bases between the two germline ends. CDR1 and CDR2 from the germline V gene are MGHRA and YSYEKL. The CDR3 sequence is CASSQAMGQWAFF. The CDR3 region has the DNA TGCGCCAGCAGCCAAGCTATGGGACAATGGGCTTTCTTT.

V and J are TRBV9 and TRBJ1-2, with unresolved D. V lost 2 bases to trimming and J lost 6 bases, with 14 bases between them. From germline, CDR1 is SGDLS and CDR2 YYNGEE. The CDR3 is 14 residues long. CDR3 in amino acids: CASSVGLSGDGYTF. CDR3 bases: TGTGCCAGCAGCGTCGGACTCTCCGGGGATGGCTACACCTTC.

The V and J genes are TRBV20-1 and TRBJ2-3, with D perhaps TRBD2 (6 bases). The V gene lost 0 bases and the J gene lost 13 bases, with 11 bases spanning the gap. This CDR3 has 11 residues. CDR1 DFQATT and CDR2 SNEGSKA come from the germline V gene (reference sequence). The CDR3 reads CSARDQLAEYF. CDR3 nucleotides: TGCAGTGCTAGAGATCAACTAGCAGAGTATTTT.

In DNA form, the CDR3 reads TGTGCCAGCAGCCAACCTAGCGGGGGGGCCGGCGAGCAGTACTTC. Translated, it gives CASSQPSGGAGEQYF. V and J are TRBV3-1 (or the pseudogene TRBV3-2) and TRBJ2-7; TRBD2 matches at 12 bases. Trimming removed 2 bases from V and 6 bases from J; junction bases left unmatched: 5. The length of the CDR3 is 15 residues. Looked up from germline, CDR1 is LGHDT and CDR2 is YNNKEL (reference sequence).

The J gene is TRBJ1-2, the V gene TRBV30; 7 bases are a match to TRBD1. Looked up from germline, CDR1 is GTSNPN and CDR2 is SVGIG (reference sequence). The CDR3 is 12 amino acids. V was clipped by 5 bases and J by 5 bases; unmatched bases: 5. The CDR3 spells CAWAGTAYGYTF. DNA for the CDR3: TGTGCCTGGGCCGGGACAGCTTATGGCTACACCTTC.

This chain connects TRBV5-1 to TRBJ2-2, with 9 bases identical to TRBD2. Trimming cost V 0 bases and J 5 bases; bases outside gene matches: 11. CDR3 length equals 18 residues. Germline CDR1 and CDR2: SGHRS and YFSETQ. The CDR3: CASSLESRGGAGTGELFF. The CDR3 coding sequence is TGCGCCAGCAGCTTGGAATCTCGCGGGGGGGCCGGAACCGGGGAGCTGTTTTTT.

The chain joins TRBV6-4 to TRBJ2-5; 11 bases align to TRBD2. Trimming took 7 bases from V and 0 from J; bases not matched to a gene: 1. The CDR3 is 14 amino acids. CDR1 and CDR2 (germline): MRHNA, SNTAGT. CDR3 protein: CASKGLADQETQYF. The CDR3 DNA reads TGTGCCAGCAAGGGACTAGCGGACCAAGAGACCCAGTACTTC.

The chain uses TRBV14 and TRBJ1-4; 9 positions agree with TRBD1. CDR1 is SGHDN and CDR2 is FVKESK in the germline V gene. This CDR3 is built from 14 residues. Trimming took 4 bases from V and 7 from J; bases not matched to a gene: 4. CDR3 loop: CASSPGQGAEKLFF. CDR3 in DNA: TGTGCCAGCAGCCCGGGACAGGGTGCTGAAAAACTGTTTTTT.

Comments on this clone: Other DNA variants within this sample encode the same CDR3. The V and J genes are TRBV12-3 or TRBV12-4 and TRBJ2-5; D not certain. CDR3 size: 12 residues. The germline V and J ends were trimmed by 2 bases and 1 base, with 2 bases remaining between them. The CDR3 region is CASSLLQETQYF. The CDR3 coding sequence is TGTGCCAGCAGTTTACTCCAAGAGACCCAGTACTTC.

The rearrangement joins TRBV6-6 to TRBJ2-3; the D is unclear. Germline loops: CDR1 MNHNY, CDR2 SVGAGI (reference sequence). V dropped 5 bases and J dropped 10 bases, with 19 bases sitting between them. This CDR3 has 14 residues. The CDR3 coding sequence is TGTGCCAGCAGTCCCGGACCCTTTAATTATGCGCAGTATTTT. Its protein is CASSPGPFNYAQYF.

The CDR3: CASSISVGGPEAFF. The CDR3 DNA reads TGTGCCAGTAGTATCAGCGTCGGGGGCCCTGAAGCTTTCTTT. The chain links TRBV19 to TRBJ1-1, with a tentative D call TRBD1 (6 bases). Germline CDR1 reads LNHDA; CDR2 reads SQIVND (reference sequence). Trimming cost V 3 bases and J 6 bases, with 14 bases left between them. This CDR3 comprises 14 residues.

This chain links TRBV9 with TRBJ2-1, with a weak D call TRBD2 (5 bases). The CDR3 is 13 amino acids. Germline loops: CDR1 SGDLS, CDR2 YYNGEE. V was cut by 2 bases and J by 6 bases, with 9 bases left in between. The CDR3 loop reads CASSVPSINEQFF. The CDR3 region has the DNA TGTGCCAGCAGCGTGCCTAGCATCAATGAGCAGTTCTTC.

The chain joins TRBV7-9 to TRBJ2-3; D gene uncertain. The CDR3 length is 18 residues. The V gene's germline CDR1 is SEHNR and CDR2 FQNEAQ (reference sequence). V was shortened by 1 base and J by 3 bases, with 20 bases between the two germline ends. The CDR3: CASSLDSAGPQTTDTQYF. The CDR3 DNA sequence: TGTGCCAGCAGCTTAGATTCCGCAGGCCCACAAACTACAGATACGCAGTATTTT.

This clone was observed once. This chain connects TRBV12-3 or TRBV12-4 to TRBJ1-2; D unclear. V was shortened by 3 bases and J by 6 bases, with 11 bases between the two germline ends. The CDR3 sequence is 13 residues long. The CDR3, as DNA: TGTGCCAGCAGTTTTGGCGGCAGAGATGGCTACACCTTC. It encodes CASSFGGRDGYTF.

V is TRBV29-1 and J is TRBJ1-1; D gene uncertain. The CDR3 is 14 residues long. The germline V and J ends were trimmed by 1 base and 1 base, with 10 bases remaining between them. In germline, CDR1 is SQVTM, CDR2 ANQGSEA. CDR3 DNA: TGCAGCGTTGAAGTCCGGGCCAGGAACACTGAAGCTTTCTTT. This translates into CSVEVRARNTEAFF.

V usage is TRBV6-1 and J usage is TRBJ1-5; D call uncertain. Germline V gene lookup returns CDR1 MNHNS and CDR2 SASEGT. The CDR3 length is 15 residues. Trimming took off 0 bases at V and 6 bases at J, with 12 bases between the two ends. In nucleotides, the CDR3 is TGTGCCAGCAGTGAAGCGCTTATGGCCAGTCAGCCCCAGCATTTT. Translating it yields CASSEALMASQPQHF.